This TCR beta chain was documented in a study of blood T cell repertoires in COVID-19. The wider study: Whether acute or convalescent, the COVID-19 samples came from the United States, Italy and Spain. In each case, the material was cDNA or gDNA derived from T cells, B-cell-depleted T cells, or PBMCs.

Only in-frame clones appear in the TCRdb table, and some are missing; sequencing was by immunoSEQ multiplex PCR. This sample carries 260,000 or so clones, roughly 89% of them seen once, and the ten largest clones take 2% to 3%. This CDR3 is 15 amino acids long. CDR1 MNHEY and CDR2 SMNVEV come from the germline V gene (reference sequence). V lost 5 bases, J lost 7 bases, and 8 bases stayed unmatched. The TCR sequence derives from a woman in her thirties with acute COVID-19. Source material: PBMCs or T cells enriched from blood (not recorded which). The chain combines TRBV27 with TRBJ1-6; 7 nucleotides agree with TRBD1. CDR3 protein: CASSPRTGGNSPLHF. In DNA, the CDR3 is TGTGCCAGCAGTCCTCGGACAGGAGGCAATTCACCCCTCCACTTT.